The sequence of this TCR beta chain was determined in a study of metastatic and nonmetastatic thyroid tumors. MiXCR was used by TCRdb to re-call the PCR reads. The sample contains about 93,000 clones, about 13% of which appear only once. There were no patients who had received any treatment before thyroid surgery. This clone was seen repeatedly, ten times or more. Trimming took 0 bases from V and 6 from J, leaving 15 bases between them. Germline V gene lookup returns CDR1 GTSNPN and CDR2 SVGIG (reference sequence). The CDR3 extends over 16 amino acids. Sequenced sample: blood. This receptor was taken from a female donor with papillary thyroid cancer or a benign thyroid nodule (not recorded which). Some clones in this sample may be carry-over from other donors' samples. The chain joins TRBV30 to TRBJ1-6; D is possibly TRBD1 (6 bases). CDR3 nucleotides: TGTGCCTGGAGTGTCCGGGGCAGGGGTATTAATTCACCCCTCCACTTT. As protein: CAWSVRGRGINSPLHF.